What follows are 2 T cell receptor beta chains derived from one specimen sequenced in a study of pediatric ulcerative colitis. TCRdb's table, derived via immunoSEQ multiplex PCR, lists solely in-frame clones and lacks some. The table shows about 64,000 clones, with 77% occurring only once. Sample: blood. These receptors were taken from a boy younger than 18 with moderate ulcerative colitis.

The chain joins TRBV23-1 to TRBJ1-1, with TRBD1 matching 8 bases. Being an ORF, TRBV23-1 has a function that is uncertain. The trim removed 7 bases at V and 1 base at J, leaving 11 bases unmatched. The CDR3 is made up of 16 amino acids. The CDR3 DNA is TGCGCCAGCATACAACCCAGGACAGGGCAGAACACTGAAGCTTTCTTT. Protein product: CASIQPRTGQNTEAFF.

This rearrangement joins TRBV5-4 to TRBJ2-7, with TRBD2 as a possible D gene (5 bases). Per germline, CDR1 SGHNT and CDR2 YYREEE (reference sequence). The CDR3 length is 15 residues. Trimming removed 1 base from V and 0 bases from J, with 11 bases in between. The CDR3 region is CASSLLAGNSYEQYF. The CDR3 DNA reads TGTGCCAGCAGCTTGCTAGCTGGGAACTCCTACGAGCAGTACTTC.